This entry lists 10 T cell receptor beta chains sequenced from one sample in a study of T cell changes during pregnancy in multiple sclerosis. Data came from immunoSEQ multiplex PCR; TCRdb stores just in-frame clones and leaves some out. Seen here are approximately 35,000 clones, roughly 90% observed once, and the top ten hold 0.65% to 0.95%. The source was CD4+ T cells from peripheral blood mononuclear cells, collected after pregnancy. The source is a female donor in good health, enrolled as a control in a pregnancy study.

V usage is TRBV7-2 and J usage is TRBJ2-7; a possible D gene is TRBD1 (6 bases). This CDR3 has 15 residues. CDR1 and CDR2 from the germline V gene are SGHTA and FQGNSA. Trimming pared 1 base from V and 0 bases from J, leaving 10 bases between. The CDR3 bases are TGTGCCAGCAGCTTAGAGGGGGAGAGCTCCTACGAGCAGTACTTC. Its protein is CASSLEGESSYEQYF. The variable domain in full, completed from reference TRBV7-2 and TRBJ2-7, reads GAGVSQSPSNKVTEKGKDVELRCDPISGHTALYWYRQSLGQGLEFLIYFQGNSAPDKSGLPSDRFSAERTGGSVSTLTIQRTQQEDSAVYLCASSLEGESSYEQYFGPGTRLTVT.

The genes are TRBV5-1 and TRBJ2-5; D is undetermined. Germline lookup yields CDR1 SGHRS and CDR2 YFSETQ. The ends were cut back, 0 bases at V and 5 bases at J, with 11 bases in the middle. The CDR3 runs 14 residues. DNA for the CDR3: TGCGCCAGCAGCTTGGACAGCCTCTGGGAGACCCAGTACTTC. This encodes CASSLDSLWETQYF.

V and J are TRBV30 and TRBJ1-3; the D is unclear. Germline loops: CDR1 GTSNPN, CDR2 SVGIG (reference sequence). The CDR3 is 12 amino acids. V lost 0 bases, J lost 4 bases, and 4 bases lay in between. The CDR3 loop is CAWSVRGNTIYF. CDR3 bases: TGTGCCTGGAGTGTCCGGGGAAACACCATATATTTT.

The genes are TRBV29-1 and TRBJ2-3; 16 bases are shared with TRBD2. Per the germline V gene, CDR1 is SQVTM and CDR2 is ANQGSEA. The ends lost 7 bases at V and 0 bases at J; junction bases unmatched: 22. CDR3 length: 22 residues. The CDR3 nucleotides read TGCAGCGCCCTGGCCCCGAGAGGGGGACTAGCGGGAGGGCCGTCGAGCACAGATACGCAGTATTTT. Translated: CSALAPRGGLAGGPSSTDTQYF.

The rearrangement uses TRBV6-6 and TRBJ2-3, with 8 nucleotides matching TRBD2. The CDR3 sequence is 14 residues long. The germline gives CDR1 MNHNY, CDR2 SVGAGI (reference sequence). V lost 6 bases to trimming and J lost 6 bases; unmatched junction nucleotides: 8. DNA for the CDR3: TGTGCCAGCAGGGGCGCGGGGGGTTGGGATACGCAGTATTTT. Translating it yields CASRGAGGWDTQYF.

Only one count was recorded for this clone. The chain employs TRBV7-8 and TRBJ2-7; 12 bases map to TRBD2. V trimming: 3 bases; J trimming: 6 bases; junction bases outside the gene matches: 3. This CDR3 has 14 amino acids. The germline V gene encodes CDR1 SGHVS and CDR2 FQNEAQ. The CDR3: CASSLTSGRGEQYF. The CDR3 region has the DNA TGTGCCAGCAGCTTGACTAGCGGGAGAGGCGAGCAGTACTTC.

V is TRBV27 and J is TRBJ2-1; 7 positions agree with TRBD2. The CDR3 has 14 residues. Germline V gene sequence: CDR1 MNHEY, CDR2 SMNVEV (reference sequence). V gave up 3 bases and J gave up 5 bases; unmatched junction bases: 4. The CDR3 spells CASSFRGEDNEQFF. CDR3 DNA sequence: TGTGCCAGCAGTTTTCGGGGGGAGGACAATGAGCAGTTCTTC.

CDR3 bases: TGTGCCAGCAGTTTATCGGGCGGGAGACACACCGGGGAGCTGTTTTTT. Encoded protein: CASSLSGGRHTGELFF. This chain connects TRBV27 to TRBJ2-2, with TRBD2 matching 7 bases. The germline CDR1 and CDR2 sequences are MNHEY and SMNVEV (reference sequence). Trimming cost V 0 bases and J 3 bases; bases outside gene matches: 4. The length of the CDR3 is 16 residues.

The chain links TRBV28 to TRBJ2-7, with 10 bases lining up with TRBD2. Trimming at V came to 3 bases and at J to 4 bases, leaving 9 bases not matched to a gene. Looked up from germline, CDR1 is MDHEN and CDR2 is SYDVKM. The CDR3 runs 16 residues. CDR3 amino acids: CASSLVSGLAVYEQYF. The DNA of the CDR3 is TGTGCCAGCAGTTTGGTAAGCGGACTAGCGGTTTACGAGCAGTACTTC.

The chain links TRBV30 to TRBJ1-2; D gene unclear. The CDR3 totals 12 residues. CDR1 is GTSNPN, CDR2 SVGIG, per germline (reference sequence). With 1 base removed from V and 4 bases from J, the gap between germline ends came to 7 bases. CDR3 nucleotides: TGTGCCTGGAGTGAGCCGGGCTATGGCTACACCTTC. This encodes CAWSEPGYGYTF.